The T cell receptor (beta chain) under discussion was sequenced for a study of vaccination and CD4 T cells after COVID-19. Study in general: Six males and four females, two Hispanic, made up the convalescents. Every participant had a vaccine, which was either BNT162b2 or mRNA-1273, given in two doses. Overall study findings and caveats: It was observed that, in convalescent patients, a median about 90% of reactive clones arose only post-vaccination.

Cultured CD4+ T-cell DNA underwent Oncomine TCR Beta short-read sequencing. TCRdb reanalysed the PCR reads using MiXCR and keeps one entry per CDR3 protein. The sample carries around 25,000 distinct CDR3 sequences, roughly 71% recorded once. This clonotype has just one count. Antigen specificity is unknown. Treatment in this sample: roughly 10-day PBMC culture with coronavirus spike peptide pools or control peptides (ViraFEST assay). The sample in question was CD4+ T cells from blood, cultured in vitro, obtained after SARS-CoV-2 vaccination. The clonotype comes from a human donor who received a COVID-19 vaccine.

CDR3 sequence reads: CAWSVLGPRAEAFF. DNA for the CDR3: TGTGCCTGGAGTGTACTGGGACCGAGGGCTGAAGCTTTCTTT. The genes are TRBV30 and TRBJ1-1; D is possibly TRBD1 (5 bases). CDR3 size: 14 residues. Trimming took 0 bases from V and 6 from J, leaving 14 bases between them. Germline V gene lookup returns CDR1 GTSNPN and CDR2 SVGIG (reference sequence).